This section outlines one TCR beta chain sequence together with its context. TCRdb keeps only in-frame clones here, not all; method: immunoSEQ multiplex PCR. The table lists around 70,000 clones, 85% to 95% of them singletons. Germline lookup yields CDR1 GTSNPN and CDR2 SVGIG (reference sequence). V lost 1 base, J lost 8 bases, and 10 bases stayed unmatched. The CDR3 contains 16 residues. This record comes from a study of blood T cell repertoires in COVID-19. About the research overall: The cDNA or gDNA used as material had been derived from T cells, B-cell-depleted T cells, or PBMCs.

The sequence was obtained from a woman aged 55-70 years with active COVID-19. The gene calls are TRBV30 and TRBJ2-1, with TRBD2 matching over 11 bases. Sequenced: peripheral blood. The CDR3 DNA sequence: TGTGCCTGGAGTGGCAGGGGGCTAGCGGGAGGAGATGAGCAGTTCTTC. Translating gives CAWSGRGLAGGDEQFF.